Each of the 27 T cell receptor beta chains below was sequenced from the same sample in a study of cytomegalovirus exposure and HLA in healthy donors. The assay was immunoSEQ multiplex PCR, and TCRdb's table has in-frame clones only and misses some. The sample contains about 110,000 clones, 85% to 90% of which appear only once. Specimen: PBMCs. The source is a woman aged 30 to 39 in good health and CMV-seropositive.

The rearrangement uses TRBV13 and TRBJ1-2; 7 bases line up with TRBD1. Germline V CDR1 and CDR2: PRHDT, FYEKMQ (reference sequence). V lost 5 bases, J lost 8 bases, and 11 bases stayed unmatched. The CDR3 runs to 14 residues. This CDR3 is CASSQGQTFLGYTF. CDR3 DNA: TGTGCCAGCAGCCAGGGACAGACCTTTTTGGGCTACACCTTC.

The count of this clone is one. The chain links TRBV4-1 to TRBJ2-1; 7 positions match TRBD2. From germline, CDR1 is MGHRA and CDR2 YSYEKL. V gave up 4 bases and J gave up 4 bases; unmatched junction bases: 4. The CDR3 has 14 residues. This CDR3 is CASSRGGGYNEQFF. CDR3 in DNA: TGCGCCAGCAGCCGGGGGGGTGGTTACAATGAGCAGTTCTTC.

The V call is TRBV11-2, the J call TRBJ1-5; TRBD1 agrees at 11 bases. The CDR3 runs 14 residues. V trimming: 4 bases; J trimming: 6 bases; junction bases outside the gene matches: 2. Germline V gives CDR1 SGHAT, CDR2 FQNNGV. CDR3 nucleotides: TGTGCCAGCAGCTCCGGGACAGGGGGTCAGCCCCAGCATTTT. Protein sequence: CASSSGTGGQPQHF.

The chain joins TRBV28 to TRBJ1-2, with a weak D call TRBD1 (6 bases). The germline V gene has CDR1 MDHEN and CDR2 SYDVKM. This CDR3 is built from 13 residues. V lost 6 bases, J lost 2 bases, and 10 bases lay in between. The CDR3 sequence: CASRPQGNYGYTF. The CDR3 region has the DNA TGTGCCAGCAGACCACAGGGAAACTATGGCTACACCTTC.

The V and J genes are TRBV9 and TRBJ1-3; D possibly corresponds to TRBD1 (5 bases). From germline, CDR1 is SGDLS and CDR2 YYNGEE. Trimming took off 3 bases at V and 3 bases at J, with 10 bases between the two ends. The CDR3 runs to 14 residues. The CDR3 region is CASSAGTVGNTIYF. The CDR3 DNA follows: TGTGCCAGCAGCGCCGGGACTGTTGGAAACACCATATATTTT.

The V and J genes are TRBV5-6 and TRBJ1-5; 7 nucleotides match TRBD1. The CDR3 sequence is 14 residues long. After removal of 2 bases from V and 5 bases from J, the junction contained 4 bases not matched to a gene. Germline assignment: CDR1 SGHDT and CDR2 YYEEEE. CDR3 coding DNA: TGTGCCAGCAGCTTTCGACAGGGAGATCAGCCCCAGCATTTT. Its protein is CASSFRQGDQPQHF.

J is TRBJ2-5 and V is TRBV2; D is ambiguous. CDR3 length: 11 residues. The ends were cut back, 7 bases at V and 1 base at J, with 4 bases in the middle. The germline gives CDR1 SNHLY, CDR2 FYNNEI. The CDR3 spells CASTVQETQYF. The CDR3, as DNA: TGTGCCAGCACGGTCCAAGAGACCCAGTACTTC.

The rearrangement joins TRBV5-1 to TRBJ2-2; D might be TRBD1 (7 bases). CDR3 length: 16 amino acids. Germline V CDR1 and CDR2: SGHRS, YFSETQ. V shed 4 bases and J shed 4 bases, with 17 bases lying between them. The CDR3, as DNA: TGCGCCAGCAGCACAGCCGGGACAGCGGGCACCGGGGAGCTGTTTTTT. Protein product: CASSTAGTAGTGELFF.

This clone was recorded only once. The CDR3, as DNA: TGTGCCAGCAGTCCCTCGACAGGGGTCGAATATGGCTACACCTTC. It translates to CASSPSTGVEYGYTF. The rearrangement links TRBV25-1 to TRBJ1-2, with 8 bases matching TRBD1. Trimming cost V 5 bases and J 5 bases; bases outside gene matches: 10. The CDR3 extends over 15 amino acids. CDR1 and CDR2 from the germline V gene are MGHDK and SYGVNS.

J is TRBJ1-6 and V is TRBV7-2; 8 nucleotides align to TRBD1. Germline loops: CDR1 SGHTA, CDR2 FQGNSA. V lost 6 bases to trimming and J lost 8 bases; unmatched junction nucleotides: 12. CDR3 length equals 16 residues. The CDR3 is CASRLMDRVVDSPLHF. In nucleotides, the CDR3 is TGTGCCAGCAGACTAATGGACAGGGTTGTTGATTCACCCCTCCACTTT.

The rearrangement uses TRBV7-6 and TRBJ2-4; D not certain. V gave up 1 base and J gave up 0 bases, with 16 bases separating them. The CDR3 contains 18 residues. The germline V gene has CDR1 SGHVS and CDR2 FNYEAQ. CDR3 loop: CASSLDPPGSLAKNIQYF. DNA of the CDR3: TGTGCCAGCAGCTTAGACCCCCCAGGCAGCCTAGCCAAAAACATTCAGTACTTC.

The chain is built from TRBV4-1 and TRBJ2-1, with 15 bases lining up with TRBD2. There are 16 residues in the CDR3. The trim removed 5 bases at V and 7 bases at J, leaving 6 bases unmatched. Germline V gene data show CDR1 as MGHRA and CDR2 as YSYEKL. The CDR3 spells CASSKGLAGGDNEQFF. DNA of the CDR3: TGCGCCAGCAGCAAGGGACTAGCGGGAGGTGATAATGAGCAGTTCTTC.

The chain couples TRBV2 to TRBJ2-5; 9 nucleotides align to TRBD2. The junction had 5 bases not matched to a gene; V was cut back by 5 bases and J by 4 bases. Per the germline V gene, CDR1 is SNHLY and CDR2 is FYNNEI. CDR3 size: 14 residues. CDR3 sequence reads: CASSRSGGGETQYF. CDR3 coding DNA: TGTGCCAGCAGTCGTAGCGGGGGAGGAGAGACCCAGTACTTC. The entire variable domain, with the rest obtained from reference TRBV2 and TRBJ2-5, is as follows: EPEVTQTPSHQVTQMGQEVILRCVPISNHLYFYWYRQILGQKVEFLVSFYNNEISEKSEIFDDQFSVERPDGSNFTLKIRSTKLEDSAMYFCASSRSGGGETQYFGPGTRLLVL.

V and J are TRBV28 and TRBJ2-7; 11 bases align to TRBD2. Germline trimming cut 6 bases from V and 2 bases from J; bases unmatched to any gene: 9. This CDR3 has 16 amino acids. Germline loops: CDR1 MDHEN, CDR2 SYDVKM. The DNA of the CDR3 is TGTGCCAGCAGCCCCTGGACTAGCGGGTACACCTACGAGCAGTACTTC. The encoded protein is CASSPWTSGYTYEQYF.

This clone was recorded a few times. The rearrangement links TRBV19 to TRBJ1-4; 10 nucleotides line up with TRBD1. The V segment lost 5 bases and the J segment 7 bases; nucleotides outside the gene matches: 7. The CDR3 sequence is 15 residues long. Germline V gene data show CDR1 as LNHDA and CDR2 as SQIVND (reference sequence). The CDR3 bases are TGTGCCAGTAGTCCCACGGGGACAGGGGTTGAAAAACTGTTTTTT. This translates into CASSPTGTGVEKLFF.

In DNA, the CDR3 is TGTGCCAGCAGCTTAGTGAGCGGGAGTTCCTACGAGCAGTACTTC. This gives the protein CASSLVSGSSYEQYF. The J gene is TRBJ2-7, the V gene TRBV7-2; 8 bases are a match to TRBD2. There are 15 residues in the CDR3. V was clipped by 1 base and J by 1 base; unmatched bases: 3. Germline values: CDR1 SGHTA, CDR2 FQGNSA.

This clone appeared a single time. The chain couples TRBV29-1 to TRBJ1-2; 7 bases fit TRBD1. V was pared by 7 bases and J by 4 bases, with 6 bases of the junction left unmatched. CDR3 length: 12 amino acids. Germline-derived CDR1 and CDR2 are SQVTM and ANQGSEA. This CDR3 reads CSAEQGVYGYTF. The CDR3 coding sequence is TGCAGCGCCGAGCAGGGGGTCTATGGCTACACCTTC.

This clone was counted a single time. CDR3 DNA sequence: TGTGCCAGCAGTACGGACAGGGGGTCAAATGAGCAGTTCTTC. Translated, it gives CASSTDRGSNEQFF. The chain is built from TRBV6-1 and TRBJ2-1; 10 bases are shared with TRBD1. Germline-derived CDR1 and CDR2 are MNHNS and SASEGT. J lost 7 bases, V lost 5 bases, and 5 bases had no gene match. The CDR3 sequence is 14 residues long.

This clone was observed a handful of times. The V gene is TRBV27, the J gene TRBJ1-5, with D perhaps TRBD1 (5 bases). The germline CDR1 and CDR2 sequences are MNHEY and SMNVEV (reference sequence). There are 14 residues in the CDR3. The CDR3 protein is CVQGRRIDNQPQHF. The CDR3 bases are TGTGTTCAGGGCCGCCGAATCGACAATCAGCCCCAGCATTTT.

V and J are TRBV19 and TRBJ1-6; D is unresolved. The germline gives CDR1 LNHDA, CDR2 SQIVND (reference sequence). This CDR3 is built from 14 residues. Trimming pared 4 bases from V and 5 bases from J, leaving 9 bases between. The CDR3 bases are TGTGCCAGTAGTACTAGGAACCATAATTCACCCCTCCACTTT. It yields the protein CASSTRNHNSPLHF. The variable domain in full, with the rest retrieved from reference TRBV19 and TRBJ1-6, is DGGITQSPKYLFRKEGQNVTLSCEQNLNHDAMYWYRQDPGQGLRLIYYSQIVNDFQKGDIAEGYSVSREKKESFPLTVTSAQKNPTAFYLCASSTRNHNSPLHFGNGTRLTVT.

This chain uses TRBV2 with TRBJ1-5; a possible D gene is TRBD1 (5 bases). Per germline, CDR1 SNHLY and CDR2 FYNNEI. V lost 5 bases, J lost 2 bases, and 16 bases lay in between. The CDR3 contains 16 residues. CDR3 nucleotide sequence: TGTGCCAGCAGTCGGGACTCTAGAGCACGCAATCAGCCCCAGCATTTT. It yields the protein CASSRDSRARNQPQHF.

This rearrangement joins TRBV10-3 to TRBJ2-6, with D unclear. This CDR3 is 16 amino acids long. Trimming left V 0 bases short and J 0 bases short, with 6 bases between. Germline V CDR1 and CDR2: ENHRY, SYGVKD. CDR3 nucleotides: TGTGCCATCAGTGAGTCGAGCGTCTCTGGGGCCAACGTCCTGACTTTC. Its protein is CAISESSVSGANVLTF.

The J gene is TRBJ2-7, the V gene TRBV9; a weak D match, TRBD1 (5 bases). The length of the CDR3 is 14 residues. Germline V lookup: CDR1 SGDLS, CDR2 YYNGEE. With 4 bases removed from V and 1 base from J, the gap between germline ends came to 12 bases. CDR3 bases: TGTGCCAGCAGCCCTCGACAGCGATCCTACGAGCAGTACTTC. This gives the protein CASSPRQRSYEQYF.

V is TRBV5-6 and J is TRBJ1-5; D is unresolved. V lost 0 bases to trimming and J lost 3 bases, with 7 bases between them. CDR1 is SGHDT, CDR2 YYEEEE, per germline. The CDR3 has 14 residues. CDR3 protein: CASSLGGYNQPQHF. The CDR3 DNA follows: TGTGCCAGCAGCTTGGGCGGATACAATCAGCCCCAGCATTTT.

The chain uses TRBV28 and TRBJ1-1; a weak D match, TRBD1 (6 bases). Deletions cut 5 bases from V and 1 base from J, with 14 bases between. This CDR3 region has 15 residues. The germline V gene encodes CDR1 MDHEN and CDR2 SYDVKM. The CDR3 DNA reads TGTGCCAGCAGTACCCTAGGACAGAAGAACACTGAAGCTTTCTTT. Translated, it gives CASSTLGQKNTEAFF.

Only one count was recorded for this clone. CDR3 region: CASSLGAPGRLFF. The CDR3 nucleotides are TGTGCCAGCAGCTTAGGAGCGCCCGGGAGACTGTTTTTT. The V and J genes are TRBV5-5 and TRBJ1-4, with D unclear. CDR3 length equals 13 residues. Trimming removed 2 bases from V and 13 bases from J, with 15 bases in between. CDR1 and CDR2 from the germline V gene are SGHKS and YYEKEE (reference sequence).

The DNA for the CDR3 is TGTGCCAGCACCGCGGACAATCTACTCTCCTACGAGCAGTACTTC. This gives the protein CASTADNLLSYEQYF. The chain couples TRBV2 to TRBJ2-7, with D tentatively TRBD1 (5 bases). Germline V CDR1 and CDR2: SNHLY, FYNNEI. V was pared by 7 bases and J by 0 bases, with 16 bases between. CDR3 size: 15 residues.